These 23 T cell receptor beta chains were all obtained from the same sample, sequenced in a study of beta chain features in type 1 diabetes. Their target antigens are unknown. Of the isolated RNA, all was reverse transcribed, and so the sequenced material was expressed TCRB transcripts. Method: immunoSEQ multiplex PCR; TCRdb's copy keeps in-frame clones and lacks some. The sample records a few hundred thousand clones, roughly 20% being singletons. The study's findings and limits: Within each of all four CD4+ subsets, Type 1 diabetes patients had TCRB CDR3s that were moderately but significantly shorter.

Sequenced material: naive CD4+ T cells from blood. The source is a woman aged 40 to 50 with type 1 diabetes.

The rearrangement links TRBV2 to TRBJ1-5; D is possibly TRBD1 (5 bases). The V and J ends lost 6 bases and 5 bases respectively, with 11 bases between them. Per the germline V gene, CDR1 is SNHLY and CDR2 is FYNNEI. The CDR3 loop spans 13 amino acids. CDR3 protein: CASRRGGDQPQHF. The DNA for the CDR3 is TGTGCCAGCAGGAGGGGCGGGGATCAGCCCCAGCATTTT.

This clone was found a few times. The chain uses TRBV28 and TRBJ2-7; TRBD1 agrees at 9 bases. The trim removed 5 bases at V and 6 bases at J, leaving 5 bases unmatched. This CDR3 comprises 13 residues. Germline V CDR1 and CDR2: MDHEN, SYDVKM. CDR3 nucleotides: TGTGCCAGCAGTCTACAGGGGGCTGGCGAGCAGTACTTC. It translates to CASSLQGAGEQYF.

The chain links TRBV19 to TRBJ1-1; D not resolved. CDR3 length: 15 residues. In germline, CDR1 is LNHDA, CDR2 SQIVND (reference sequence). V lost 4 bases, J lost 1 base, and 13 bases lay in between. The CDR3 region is CASSNTGGWNTEAFF. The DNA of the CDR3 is TGTGCCAGTAGTAATACGGGAGGTTGGAACACTGAAGCTTTCTTT.

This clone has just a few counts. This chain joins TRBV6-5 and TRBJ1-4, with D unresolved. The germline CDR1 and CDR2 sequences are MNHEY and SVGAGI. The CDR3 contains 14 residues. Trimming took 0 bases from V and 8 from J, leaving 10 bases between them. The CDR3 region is CASSYSRTREKLFF. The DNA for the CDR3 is TGTGCCAGCAGTTACTCGAGAACGAGGGAAAAACTGTTTTTT.

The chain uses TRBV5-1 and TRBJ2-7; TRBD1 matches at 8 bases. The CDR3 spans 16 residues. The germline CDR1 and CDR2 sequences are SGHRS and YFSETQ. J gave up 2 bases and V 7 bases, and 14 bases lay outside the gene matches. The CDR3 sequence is CASGFIQGANPYEQYF. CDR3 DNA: TGCGCCAGCGGATTTATCCAGGGGGCGAATCCCTACGAGCAGTACTTC.

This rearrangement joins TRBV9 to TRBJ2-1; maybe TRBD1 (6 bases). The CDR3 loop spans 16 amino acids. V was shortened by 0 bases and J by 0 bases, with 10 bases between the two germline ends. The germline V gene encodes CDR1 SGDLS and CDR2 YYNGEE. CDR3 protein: CASSVDQGTSYNEQFF. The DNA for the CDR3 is TGTGCCAGCAGCGTAGATCAGGGGACCTCCTACAATGAGCAGTTCTTC.

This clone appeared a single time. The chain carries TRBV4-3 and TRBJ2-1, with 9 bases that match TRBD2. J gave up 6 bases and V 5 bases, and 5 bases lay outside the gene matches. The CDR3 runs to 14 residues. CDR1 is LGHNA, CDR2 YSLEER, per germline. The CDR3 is CASSGGGRANEQFF. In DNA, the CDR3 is TGCGCCAGCAGCGGTGGCGGGAGGGCCAATGAGCAGTTCTTC.

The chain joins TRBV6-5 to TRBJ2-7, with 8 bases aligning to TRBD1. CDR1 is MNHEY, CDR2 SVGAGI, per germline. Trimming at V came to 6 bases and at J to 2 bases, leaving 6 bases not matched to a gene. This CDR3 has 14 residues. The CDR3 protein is CASSYQGAPYEQYF. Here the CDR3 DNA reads TGTGCCAGCAGCTATCAGGGGGCCCCCTACGAGCAGTACTTC.

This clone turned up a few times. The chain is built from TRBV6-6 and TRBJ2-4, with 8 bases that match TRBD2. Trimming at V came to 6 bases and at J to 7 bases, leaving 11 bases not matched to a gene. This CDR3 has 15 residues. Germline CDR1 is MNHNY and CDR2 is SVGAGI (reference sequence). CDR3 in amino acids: CASSPREGRLNIQYF. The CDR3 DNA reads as TGTGCCAGCAGCCCCCGGGAGGGCCGCCTCAACATTCAGTACTTC.

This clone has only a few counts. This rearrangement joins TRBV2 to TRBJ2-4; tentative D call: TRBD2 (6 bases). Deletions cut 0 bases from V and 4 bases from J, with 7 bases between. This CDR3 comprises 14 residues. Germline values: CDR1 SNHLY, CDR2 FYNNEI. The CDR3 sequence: CASSEAEGKNIQYF. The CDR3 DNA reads TGTGCCAGCAGTGAAGCGGAGGGGAAAAACATTCAGTACTTC.

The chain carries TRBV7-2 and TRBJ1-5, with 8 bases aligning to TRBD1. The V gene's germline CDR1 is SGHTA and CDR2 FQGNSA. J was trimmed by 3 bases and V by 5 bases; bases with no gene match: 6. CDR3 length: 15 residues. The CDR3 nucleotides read TGTGCCAGCAGCCACAGGACAGGGCTCAATCAGCCCCAGCATTTT. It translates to CASSHRTGLNQPQHF.

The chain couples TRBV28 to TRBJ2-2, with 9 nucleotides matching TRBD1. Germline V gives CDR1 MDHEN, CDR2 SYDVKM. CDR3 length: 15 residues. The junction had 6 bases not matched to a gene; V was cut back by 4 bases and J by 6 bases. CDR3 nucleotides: TGTGCCAGCAGTTCGGGACAGGGAACCCCCGGGGAGCTGTTTTTT. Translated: CASSSGQGTPGELFF.

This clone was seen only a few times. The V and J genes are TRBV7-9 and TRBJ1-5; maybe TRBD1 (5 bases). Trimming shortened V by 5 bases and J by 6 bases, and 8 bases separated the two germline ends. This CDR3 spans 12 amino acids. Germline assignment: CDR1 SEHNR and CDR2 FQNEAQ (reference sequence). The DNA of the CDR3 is TGTGCCAGCAGCCGACAGAGTCAGCCCCAGCATTTT. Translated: CASSRQSQPQHF.

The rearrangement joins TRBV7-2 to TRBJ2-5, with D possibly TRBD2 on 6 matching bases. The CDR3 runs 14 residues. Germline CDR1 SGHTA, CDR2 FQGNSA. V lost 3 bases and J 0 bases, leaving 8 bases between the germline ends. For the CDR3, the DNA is TGTGCCAGCAGCTTTGGGGGGAACCAAGAGACCCAGTACTTC. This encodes CASSFGGNQETQYF.

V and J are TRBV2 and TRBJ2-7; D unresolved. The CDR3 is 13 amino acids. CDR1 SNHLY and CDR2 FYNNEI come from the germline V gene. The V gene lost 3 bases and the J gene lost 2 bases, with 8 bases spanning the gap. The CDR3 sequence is CASSDPGPYEQYF. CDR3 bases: TGTGCCAGCAGTGACCCAGGCCCCTACGAGCAGTACTTC.

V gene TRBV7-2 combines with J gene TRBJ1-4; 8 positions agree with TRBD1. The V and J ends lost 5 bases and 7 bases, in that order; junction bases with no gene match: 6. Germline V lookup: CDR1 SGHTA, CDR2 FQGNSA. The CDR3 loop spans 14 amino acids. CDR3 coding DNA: TGTGCCAGCAGCGCCTCAGGGGGCTCTGAAAAACTGTTTTTT. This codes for CASSASGGSEKLFF.

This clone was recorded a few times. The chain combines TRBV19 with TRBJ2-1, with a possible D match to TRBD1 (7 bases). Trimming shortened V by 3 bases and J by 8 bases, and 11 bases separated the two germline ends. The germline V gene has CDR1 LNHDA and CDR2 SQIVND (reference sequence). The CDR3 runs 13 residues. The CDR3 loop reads CASSMEGADEQFF. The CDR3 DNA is TGTGCCAGTAGTATGGAGGGGGCGGATGAGCAGTTCTTC.

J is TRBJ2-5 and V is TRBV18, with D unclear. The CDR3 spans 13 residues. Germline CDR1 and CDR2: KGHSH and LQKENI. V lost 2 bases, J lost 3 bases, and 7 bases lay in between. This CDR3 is CASSPNREETQYF. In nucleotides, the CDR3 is TGTGCCAGCTCACCAAACCGAGAAGAGACCCAGTACTTC.

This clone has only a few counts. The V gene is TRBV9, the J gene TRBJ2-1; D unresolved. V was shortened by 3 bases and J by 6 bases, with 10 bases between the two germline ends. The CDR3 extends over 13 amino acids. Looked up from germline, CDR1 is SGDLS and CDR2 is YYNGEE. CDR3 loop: CASSETVTNEQFF. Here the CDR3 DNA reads TGTGCCAGCAGCGAGACTGTAACCAATGAGCAGTTCTTC.

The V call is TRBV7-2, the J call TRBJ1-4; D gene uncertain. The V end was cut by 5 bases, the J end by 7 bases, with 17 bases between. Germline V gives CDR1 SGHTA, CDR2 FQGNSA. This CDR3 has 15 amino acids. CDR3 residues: CASSLQTGSGEKLFF. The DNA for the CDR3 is TGTGCCAGCAGCCTCCAGACGGGGTCGGGTGAAAAACTGTTTTTT.

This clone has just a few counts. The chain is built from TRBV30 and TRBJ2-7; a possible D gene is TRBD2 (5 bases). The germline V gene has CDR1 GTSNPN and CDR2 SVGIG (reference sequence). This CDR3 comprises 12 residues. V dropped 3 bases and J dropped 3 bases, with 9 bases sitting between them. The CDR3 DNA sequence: TGTGCCTGGAGCCCCGCGGGCTACGAGCAGTACTTC. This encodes CAWSPAGYEQYF.

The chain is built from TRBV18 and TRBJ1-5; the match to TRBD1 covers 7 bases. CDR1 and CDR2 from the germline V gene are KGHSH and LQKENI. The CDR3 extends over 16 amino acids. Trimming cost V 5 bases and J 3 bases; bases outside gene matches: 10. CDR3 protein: CASSAPGTAYNQPQHF. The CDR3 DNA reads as TGTGCCAGCTCAGCTCCCGGGACAGCGTACAATCAGCCCCAGCATTTT.

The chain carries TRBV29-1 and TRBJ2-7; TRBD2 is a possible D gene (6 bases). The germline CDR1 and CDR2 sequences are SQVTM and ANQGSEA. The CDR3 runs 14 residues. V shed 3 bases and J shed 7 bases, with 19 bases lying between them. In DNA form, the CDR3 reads TGCAGCGTTGACGGCTGGGGGAGGCCACGGGAGCAGTACTTC. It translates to CSVDGWGRPREQYF.